A single sample is the source of the 25 T cell receptor beta chains below, sequenced in a study of blood T cell repertoires in COVID-19. Profiled with immunoSEQ multiplex PCR; TCRdb holds only in-frame clones, not every one. The data contain about 130,000 clones, about 70% of them singletons. Sequencing was carried out using peripheral blood. These receptors originate from a man aged 55 to 69 with acute or convalescent COVID-19.

The chain recombines TRBV3-1 (or the pseudogene TRBV3-2) with TRBJ2-5; tentative D call: TRBD2 (5 bases). Trimming stripped 2 bases from V and 5 bases from J, with 15 bases between. CDR3 length equals 15 residues. Germline assignment: CDR1 LGHDT and CDR2 YNNKEL (reference sequence). Written as DNA, the CDR3 is TGTGCCAGCAGCCAAAGACTCGGGGTTGGGGAGACCCAGTACTTC. Encoded protein: CASSQRLGVGETQYF.

The gene calls are TRBV25-1 and TRBJ1-1; 7 bases agree with TRBD1. The V gene end was trimmed by 9 bases and the J gene end by 3 bases; junction bases not matched to a gene: 4. CDR3 length: 12 residues. Germline assignment: CDR1 MGHDK and CDR2 SYGVNS. The CDR3 loop is CASTGVHTEAFF. CDR3 DNA: TGTGCCAGTACAGGGGTCCACACTGAAGCTTTCTTT.

This chain joins TRBV5-1 and TRBJ1-1, with 7 bases matching TRBD1. V trimming: 9 bases; J trimming: 1 base; junction bases outside the gene matches: 12. Germline CDR1 reads SGHRS; CDR2 reads YFSETQ. This CDR3 is 15 amino acids long. CDR3 sequence (DNA): TGCGCCACCACGACAGGGAGTATCCCGAACACTGAAGCTTTCTTT. Protein product: CATTTGSIPNTEAFF.

DNA of the CDR3: TGTGCCAGCAGCCTCTCGCGGACAGGGAAAAATTCACCCCTCCACTTT. Translating it yields CASSLSRTGKNSPLHF. V is TRBV9 and J is TRBJ1-6; 8 nucleotides align to TRBD1. The germline gives CDR1 SGDLS, CDR2 YYNGEE. After removal of 4 bases from V and 7 bases from J, the junction contained 10 bases not matched to a gene. The CDR3 is made up of 16 amino acids.

This clone came up once. CDR3 DNA sequence: TGCAGCGTTGCTTCACCCGGGGCTGAAGCTTTCTTT. Protein product: CSVASPGAEAFF. The chain combines TRBV29-1 with TRBJ1-1; D is undetermined. This CDR3 spans 12 amino acids. Trimming took 4 bases from V and 6 from J, leaving 12 bases between them. The V gene's germline CDR1 is SQVTM and CDR2 ANQGSEA. The variable domain in full, completed from reference TRBV29-1 and TRBJ1-1, reads SAVISQKPSRDICQRGTSLTIQCQVDSQVTMMFWYRQQPGQSLTLIATANQGSEATYESGFVIDKFPISRPNLTFSTLTVSNMSPEDSSIYLCSVASPGAEAFFGQGTRLTVV.

The chain has TRBV7-9 and TRBJ2-1, with 7 bases that match TRBD1. V was clipped by 2 bases and J by 0 bases; unmatched bases: 4. Germline V lookup: CDR1 SEHNR, CDR2 FQNEAQ (reference sequence). The CDR3 consists of 16 residues. CDR3 in amino acids: CASSLQTGPSYNEQFF. CDR3 DNA: TGTGCCAGCAGCTTACAGACAGGGCCCTCCTACAATGAGCAGTTCTTC.

The rearrangement uses TRBV5-1 and TRBJ2-5, with 7 bases lining up with TRBD2. Losses at the gene ends were 4 bases for V and 1 base for J; bases not matched to a gene: 4. Germline V CDR1 and CDR2: SGHRS, YFSETQ. The CDR3 is 14 amino acids. CDR3 in amino acids: CASSPGGAQETQYF. CDR3 coding DNA: TGCGCCAGCAGCCCGGGGGGAGCCCAAGAGACCCAGTACTTC.

On this clone itself: The junction does not match germline at one end; this may be a read error. This rearrangement joins TRBV6-6 to TRBJ1-2; a possible D gene is TRBD1 (5 bases). The length of the CDR3 is 11 residues. Per germline, CDR1 MNHNY and CDR2 SVGAGI (reference sequence). CDR3 coding DNA: TGTGCCAGCAGTTATGGCCAGGGCTGCACCTTC. It is translated as CASSYGQGCTF.

The gene calls are TRBV19 and TRBJ1-1; a possible D gene is TRBD1 (5 bases). Deletions cut 4 bases from V and 1 base from J, with 16 bases between. The CDR3 length is 16 residues. Looked up from germline, CDR1 is LNHDA and CDR2 is SQIVND (reference sequence). Here the CDR3 reads CASSRGLLGGNTEAFF. As DNA, the CDR3 is TGTGCCAGTAGTAGGGGATTACTCGGGGGGAACACTGAAGCTTTCTTT.

The chain links TRBV7-9 to TRBJ1-2, with D maybe TRBD1 (5 bases). Per the germline V gene, CDR1 is SEHNR and CDR2 is FQNEAQ (reference sequence). This CDR3 has 15 residues. The V gene lost 5 bases and the J gene lost 4 bases, with 17 bases spanning the gap. This CDR3 is CASSLDSGFLYGYTF. The CDR3 region has the DNA TGTGCCAGCAGCCTGGATTCAGGGTTTCTCTATGGCTACACCTTC. The variable domain in full, with the rest retrieved from reference TRBV7-9 and TRBJ1-2, is DTGVSQNPRHKITKRGQNVTFRCDPISEHNRLYWYRQTLGQGPEFLTYFQNEAQLEKSRLLSDRFSAERPKGSFSTLEIQRTEQGDSAMYLCASSLDSGFLYGYTFGSGTRLTVV.

Here the CDR3 reads CASAGLAVYEQYF. DNA for the CDR3: TGTGCCAGCGCAGGACTAGCGGTCTACGAGCAGTACTTC. The J gene is TRBJ2-7, the V gene TRBV18; 10 bases map to TRBD2. CDR1 KGHSH and CDR2 LQKENI come from the germline V gene. CDR3 length: 13 residues. The V segment lost 8 bases and the J segment 3 bases; nucleotides outside the gene matches: 4.

This chain links TRBV9 with TRBJ1-6; D ambiguous. Germline V CDR1 and CDR2: SGDLS, YYNGEE. Trimming took off 4 bases at V and 13 bases at J, with 15 bases between the two ends. This CDR3 region has 13 residues. CDR3 protein: CASSTDDIAPLHF. The CDR3 region has the DNA TGTGCCAGCAGCACAGACGATATTGCCCCCCTCCACTTT.

The chain links TRBV9 to TRBJ2-1, with TRBD2 matching over 10 bases. The V segment lost 2 bases and the J segment 5 bases; nucleotides outside the gene matches: 4. The CDR3 loop spans 15 amino acids. In germline, CDR1 is SGDLS, CDR2 YYNGEE. DNA for the CDR3: TGTGCCAGCAGCGTTTCAGCGGGGGGGCACAATGAGCAGTTCTTC. Its protein is CASSVSAGGHNEQFF.

This sequence joins TRBV30 and TRBJ2-7, with 7 positions matching TRBD1. The CDR3 loop spans 14 amino acids. The germline V gene has CDR1 GTSNPN and CDR2 SVGIG (reference sequence). V lost 0 bases to trimming and J lost 2 bases; unmatched junction nucleotides: 4. CDR3 nucleotides: TGTGCCTGGAGTGTACAGGGGATCACCTACGAGCAGTACTTC. Residues: CAWSVQGITYEQYF.

V usage is TRBV6-5 and J usage is TRBJ1-5; 8 bases are shared with TRBD1. The CDR3 spans 14 residues. J gave up 2 bases and V 7 bases, and 4 bases lay outside the gene matches. Germline loops: CDR1 MNHEY, CDR2 SVGAGI. The CDR3 reads CASKPGQGNQPQHF. For the CDR3, the DNA is TGTGCCAGCAAGCCGGGACAGGGCAATCAGCCCCAGCATTTT.

In DNA, the CDR3 is TGTGCCAGCAGTTACCGGGACAGTAATCAGCCCCAGCATTTT. Translation: CASSYRDSNQPQHF. The chain carries TRBV6-5 and TRBJ1-5; 7 bases are shared with TRBD1. After removal of 2 bases from V and 4 bases from J, the junction contained 2 bases not matched to a gene. Germline V gene sequence: CDR1 MNHEY, CDR2 SVGAGI. The CDR3 sequence is 14 residues long.

This chain joins TRBV24-1 and TRBJ2-3, with TRBD2 identical over 15 bases. The trim removed 2 bases at V and 5 bases at J, leaving 10 bases unmatched. The CDR3 is 19 residues long. Germline loops: CDR1 KGHDR, CDR2 SFDVKD. The CDR3 region has the DNA TGTGCCACCAGTGATTCGATACTACGGACTAGCGGGAGGGTAGATACGCAGTATTTT. Amino acids: CATSDSILRTSGRVDTQYF.

This clone was picked up one time. This chain links TRBV3-1 (or the pseudogene TRBV3-2) with TRBJ1-2; D is undetermined. Germline CDR1 reads LGHDT; CDR2 reads YNNKEL (reference sequence). Trimming removed 1 base from V and 0 bases from J, with 6 bases in between. This CDR3 has 14 residues. The CDR3 sequence: CASSQGTSNYGYTF. The CDR3 DNA follows: TGTGCCAGCAGCCAAGGGACTTCTAACTATGGCTACACCTTC.

The chain recombines TRBV6-6 with TRBJ2-1; 10 nucleotides agree with TRBD1. CDR1 is MNHNY and CDR2 is SVGAGI in the germline V gene (reference sequence). The CDR3 spans 16 residues. Unmatched junction bases numbered 1, after V lost 0 bases and J lost 2 bases. This chain's CDR3 is CASSYSGQGAYNEQFF. CDR3 in DNA: TGTGCCAGCAGTTACTCAGGACAGGGGGCCTACAATGAGCAGTTCTTC.

J is TRBJ1-2 and V is TRBV2, with a tentative D call TRBD1 (5 bases). CDR3 size: 13 residues. Trimming removed 7 bases at V and 8 bases at J, with 17 bases between. CDR1 and CDR2 (germline): SNHLY, FYNNEI. DNA of the CDR3: TGTGCCAGCAAGCGGGAGGGGATAAACGGCTACACCTTC. It is translated as CASKREGINGYTF.

The chain has TRBV7-7 and TRBJ2-7; 10 bases map to TRBD1. The CDR3 sequence is 15 residues long. V was pared by 5 bases and J by 0 bases, with 4 bases of the junction left unmatched. In germline, CDR1 is SSHAT, CDR2 FNYEAQ (reference sequence). The CDR3 region has the DNA TGTGCCAGCAGCGCCCGGACAGGGGGCTCCTACGAGCAGTACTTC. Protein: CASSARTGGSYEQYF.

This chain joins TRBV24-1 and TRBJ2-3, with a tentative D call TRBD2 (6 bases). Between the trimmed V and J ends, which lost 6 bases and 0 bases, there was a span of 18 bases. This CDR3 has 17 residues. Germline V gene lookup returns CDR1 KGHDR and CDR2 SFDVKD. In DNA form, the CDR3 reads TGTGCCACCAGTTCCCGCTGGGACGGGACTAGCACAGATACGCAGTATTTT. Translated: CATSSRWDGTSTDTQYF.

This chain connects TRBV24-1 to TRBJ2-3; the D gene is possibly TRBD2 (6 bases). The CDR3 runs to 13 residues. Germline lookup yields CDR1 KGHDR and CDR2 SFDVKD. Trimming removed 3 bases at V and 7 bases at J, with 10 bases between. The DNA of the CDR3 is TGTGCCACCAGTGATGGGGGGAGGAATACGCAGTATTTT. The encoded protein is CATSDGGRNTQYF.

The sample holds one count of this clone. V usage is TRBV7-2 and J usage is TRBJ1-4; no clear D. This CDR3 spans 18 amino acids. Deletions cut 5 bases from V and 3 bases from J, with 22 bases between. Germline CDR1 SGHTA, CDR2 FQGNSA. Written as DNA, the CDR3 is TGTGCCAGCAGCCTATACTCGGGGTTCGGGTTTTCTAATGAAAAACTGTTTTTT. Amino acid sequence: CASSLYSGFGFSNEKLFF.

This clone occurred a few times. This rearrangement joins TRBV19 to TRBJ1-4, with D tentatively TRBD1 (6 bases). This CDR3 region has 13 residues. Per germline, CDR1 LNHDA and CDR2 SQIVND (reference sequence). Trimming removed 5 bases from V and 6 bases from J, with 10 bases in between. The CDR3 sequence: CASSPGGHEKLFF. DNA of the CDR3: TGTGCCAGTAGTCCCGGGGGGCATGAAAAACTGTTTTTT.